The 21 T cell receptor beta chains reported below all come from one sample, sequenced in a study of blood T cell repertoires in COVID-19. Clones were sequenced by immunoSEQ multiplex PCR, and TCRdb holds only the in-frame ones, with some missing. The sample lists under 500,000 clones, nearly 90% occurring once. The sample taken for sequencing was PBMCs or T cells enriched from blood (not recorded which). These receptors were obtained from a woman between 18 and 30 years old with acute COVID-19.

The rearrangement links TRBV7-9 to TRBJ2-7; 7 bases are a match to TRBD1. Trimming cost V 4 bases and J 6 bases; bases outside gene matches: 3. The CDR3 runs 12 residues. Germline lookup yields CDR1 SEHNR and CDR2 FQNEAQ (reference sequence). In DNA form, the CDR3 reads TGTGCCAGCAGCTCGGACAGGCTCGAGCAGTACTTC. Translating it yields CASSSDRLEQYF.

This clone was counted a single time. The chain employs TRBV1 and TRBJ1-2; TRBD1 is the table's D call, not checked against the DNA. TRBV1 is assigned pseudogene status. The CDR3 spans 19 residues. CDR3 sequence reads: CTSSQVFSGWEKAIYGYTF. In DNA form, the CDR3 reads TGCACCAGCAGCCAAGTCTTTTCAGGGTGGGAAAAAGCGATCTATGGCTACACCTTC.

The chain combines TRBV28 with TRBJ1-5; TRBD1 aligns across 10 bases. The ends lost 4 bases at V and 0 bases at J; junction bases unmatched: 9. CDR1 is MDHEN, CDR2 SYDVKM, per germline. The length of the CDR3 is 18 residues. The CDR3 DNA follows: TGTGCCAGCAGTTCTGGACAGGGGGGTGTTTATAGCAATCAGCCCCAGCATTTT. Translation gives CASSSGQGGVYSNQPQHF.

In nucleotides, the CDR3 is TGTGCCAGTAGTACTTTCCCGTCGAACACCGGGGAGCTGTTTTTT. Residues: CASSTFPSNTGELFF. J is TRBJ2-2 and V is TRBV19; D call uncertain. Germline lookup yields CDR1 LNHDA and CDR2 SQIVND (reference sequence). The CDR3 runs 15 residues. Trimming removed 4 bases at V and 0 bases at J, with 9 bases between.

This chain links TRBV4-3 with TRBJ2-1; 8 bases align to TRBD1. The CDR3 consists of 15 residues. Germline V gene sequence: CDR1 LGHNA, CDR2 YSLEER. V was clipped by 5 bases and J by 8 bases; unmatched bases: 11. As DNA, the CDR3 is TGCGCCAGCAGCTCCCCGGGACAGGCTAGGGATGAGCAGTTCTTC. Protein: CASSSPGQARDEQFF.

V and J are TRBV6-1 and TRBJ2-7; the match to TRBD2 covers 7 bases. The CDR3 runs to 15 residues. From germline, CDR1 is MNHNS and CDR2 SASEGT. V was clipped by 2 bases and J by 4 bases; unmatched bases: 8. The CDR3 is CASSERDYSQYEQYF. CDR3 nucleotide sequence: TGTGCCAGCAGTGAAAGGGACTATTCCCAGTACGAGCAGTACTTC.

This clone was observed a single time. The chain links TRBV7-9 to TRBJ2-5, with D uncertain. Germline V CDR1 and CDR2: SEHNR, FQNEAQ (reference sequence). The CDR3 is 12 residues long. V was cut by 0 bases and J by 5 bases, with 4 bases left in between. CDR3 sequence (DNA): TGTGCCAGCAGCTTAGCCGGGGAGACCCAGTACTTC. The encoded protein is CASSLAGETQYF.

This clone appeared a few times. The V call is TRBV3-1 (or the pseudogene TRBV3-2), the J call TRBJ2-7; 11 bases agree with TRBD1. The CDR3 runs 16 residues. The germline V gene has CDR1 LGHDT and CDR2 YNNKEL (reference sequence). J gave up 4 bases and V 4 bases, and 9 bases lay outside the gene matches. CDR3 protein: CASSPLGQGARYEQYF. In DNA form, the CDR3 reads TGTGCCAGCAGCCCCCTCGGACAGGGGGCGCGATACGAGCAGTACTTC.

The CDR3 reads CASTGTGNQPQHF. CDR3 nucleotide sequence: TGTGCCAGCACCGGGACAGGGAATCAGCCCCAGCATTTT. The chain links TRBV7-8 to TRBJ1-5; TRBD1 aligns across 9 bases. This CDR3 spans 13 amino acids. The V gene's germline CDR1 is SGHVS and CDR2 FQNEAQ. With V trimmed by 7 bases and J by 4 bases, 2 bases remained unmatched.

The CDR3 nucleotides are TGTGCCAGCAGCCTGCCGGGGGATGGCTACACCTTC. This encodes CASSLPGDGYTF. The chain uses TRBV3-1 (or the pseudogene TRBV3-2) and TRBJ1-2; perhaps TRBD1 as D (5 bases). Trimming removed 4 bases from V and 6 bases from J, with 9 bases in between. This CDR3 has 12 residues. In germline, CDR1 is LGHDT, CDR2 YNNKEL (reference sequence).

The chain is built from TRBV3-1 (or the pseudogene TRBV3-2) and TRBJ2-7, with TRBD1 matching 8 bases. The CDR3 runs 14 residues. Trimming removed 3 bases from V and 2 bases from J; junction bases left unmatched: 3. Germline-derived CDR1 and CDR2 are LGHDT and YNNKEL (reference sequence). CDR3 nucleotide sequence: TGTGCCAGCAGCCAGGGACAGGCAACCTACGAGCAGTACTTC. Protein product: CASSQGQATYEQYF.

The CDR3 is CASSAQWIYGYTF. The CDR3 coding sequence is TGTGCCAGCAGTGCACAGTGGATCTATGGCTACACCTTC. The V call is TRBV28, the J call TRBJ1-2; D is uncertain. V lost 5 bases to trimming and J lost 4 bases, with 11 bases between them. Germline V gives CDR1 MDHEN, CDR2 SYDVKM. There are 13 residues in the CDR3.

The chain combines TRBV7-2 with TRBJ2-7; D call uncertain. The CDR3 has 12 residues. Trimming pared 4 bases from V and 7 bases from J, leaving 11 bases between. CDR1 is SGHTA, CDR2 FQGNSA, per germline. The CDR3 loop reads CASSSSFREQYF. The CDR3 DNA follows: TGTGCCAGCAGCTCCTCATTCAGGGAGCAGTACTTC.

The chain recombines TRBV28 with TRBJ1-5; 10 bases map to TRBD1. The V gene's germline CDR1 is MDHEN and CDR2 SYDVKM. The CDR3 is 16 residues long. The V segment lost 5 bases and the J segment 4 bases; nucleotides outside the gene matches: 8. The CDR3 region has the DNA TGTGCCAGCAGTCCCACCCGGACAGGGGGAAATCAGCCCCAGCATTTT. It encodes CASSPTRTGGNQPQHF.

For this clone: This CDR3 is also generated by other DNA sequences in the sample. The chain carries TRBV30 and TRBJ1-5; D not certain. V was shortened by 0 bases and J by 0 bases, with 3 bases between the two germline ends. This CDR3 is 13 amino acids long. CDR1 is GTSNPN, CDR2 SVGIG, per germline (reference sequence). The CDR3 sequence: CAWSVHSNQPQHF. Here the CDR3 DNA reads TGTGCCTGGAGTGTACATAGCAATCAGCCCCAGCATTTT. Complete variable domain (other parts from reference TRBV30 and TRBJ1-5): SQTIHQWPATLVQPVGSPLSLECTVEGTSNPNLYWYRQAAGRGLQLLFYSVGIGQISSEVPQNLSASRPQDRQFILSSKKLLLSDSGFYLCAWSVHSNQPQHFGDGTRLSIL.

The chain uses TRBV30 and TRBJ2-7; 10 bases are a match to TRBD1. The CDR3 totals 15 residues. Germline V CDR1 and CDR2: GTSNPN, SVGIG (reference sequence). V lost 1 base, J lost 2 bases, and 5 bases stayed unmatched. The CDR3 nucleotides are TGTGCCTGGAGTGCAGGGACAGGGGCCACCTACGAGCAGTACTTC. Protein sequence: CAWSAGTGATYEQYF.

The V call is TRBV25-1, the J call TRBJ1-2; 12 bases match TRBD1. Germline-derived CDR1 and CDR2 are MGHDK and SYGVNS. With 4 bases clipped from V and 7 bases from J, the junction kept 4 bases outside the gene matches. The CDR3 sequence is 14 residues long. DNA of the CDR3: TGTGCCAGCAGTGTGGGACAGGGGGCGTCTGGCTACACCTTC. Protein sequence: CASSVGQGASGYTF.

The chain employs TRBV5-4 and TRBJ2-1, with 12 bases aligning to TRBD2. The CDR3 is 16 residues long. The V segment lost 4 bases and the J segment 4 bases; nucleotides outside the gene matches: 6. The germline gives CDR1 SGHNT, CDR2 YYREEE (reference sequence). The CDR3 nucleotides read TGTGCCAGCAGCCCTAGACTAGCGGGAGTTTACAATGAGCAGTTCTTC. Translation: CASSPRLAGVYNEQFF.

This clone was picked up a small number of times. The rearrangement joins TRBV19 to TRBJ2-3, with a weak D call TRBD2 (5 bases). This CDR3 is 15 amino acids long. The germline V gene encodes CDR1 LNHDA and CDR2 SQIVND (reference sequence). The V and J ends lost 4 bases and 0 bases respectively, with 11 bases between them. The CDR3 loop is CASSRSGISTDTQYF. DNA of the CDR3: TGTGCCAGTAGTAGATCGGGGATCAGCACAGATACGCAGTATTTT.

The chain employs TRBV19 and TRBJ2-5, with 7 nucleotides matching TRBD1. V lost 7 bases and J lost 5; bases outside the gene matches: 7. This CDR3 region has 13 residues. Germline V lookup: CDR1 LNHDA, CDR2 SQIVND (reference sequence). CDR3 bases: TGTGCCAGTAATTACAGGGGTGGGGAGACCCAGTACTTC. This translates into CASNYRGGETQYF.

The chain combines TRBV29-1 with TRBJ1-1, with D perhaps TRBD1 (5 bases). Germline V gene sequence: CDR1 SQVTM, CDR2 ANQGSEA. Trimming removed 7 bases at V and 10 bases at J, with 22 bases between. The CDR3 loop spans 13 amino acids. The CDR3 DNA sequence: TGCAGCGCAGAAGGGCAGGGCGGCTCTGCAGCTTTCTTT. It encodes CSAEGQGGSAAFF. The full variable domain, completed using reference TRBV29-1 and TRBJ1-1, is SAVISQKPSRDICQRGTSLTIQCQVDSQVTMMFWYRQQPGQSLTLIATANQGSEATYESGFVIDKFPISRPNLTFSTLTVSNMSPEDSSIYLCSAEGQGGSAAFFGQGTRLTVV.